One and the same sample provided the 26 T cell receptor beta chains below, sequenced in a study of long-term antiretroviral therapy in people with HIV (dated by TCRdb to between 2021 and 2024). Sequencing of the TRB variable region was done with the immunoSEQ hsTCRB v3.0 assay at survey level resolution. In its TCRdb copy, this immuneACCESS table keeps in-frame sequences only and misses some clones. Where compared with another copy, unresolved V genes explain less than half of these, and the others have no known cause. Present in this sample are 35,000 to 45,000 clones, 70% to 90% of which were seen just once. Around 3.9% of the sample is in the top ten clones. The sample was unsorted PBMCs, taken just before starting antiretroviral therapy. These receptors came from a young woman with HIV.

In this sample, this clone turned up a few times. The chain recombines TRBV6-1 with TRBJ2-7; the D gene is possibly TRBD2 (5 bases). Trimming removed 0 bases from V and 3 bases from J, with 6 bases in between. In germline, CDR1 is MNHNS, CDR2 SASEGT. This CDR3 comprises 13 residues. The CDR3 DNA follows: TGTGCCAGCAGTGAAGCTGGGAGCTACGAGCAGTACTTC. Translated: CASSEAGSYEQYF.

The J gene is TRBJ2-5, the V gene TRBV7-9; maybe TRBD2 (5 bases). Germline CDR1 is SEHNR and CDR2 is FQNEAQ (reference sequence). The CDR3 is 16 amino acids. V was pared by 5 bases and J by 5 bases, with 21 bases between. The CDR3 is CASSRDARPNVETQYF. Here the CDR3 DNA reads TGTGCCAGCAGCCGGGATGCTAGACCGAACGTCGAGACCCAGTACTTC. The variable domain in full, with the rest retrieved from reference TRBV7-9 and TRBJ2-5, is DTGVSQNPRHKITKRGQNVTFRCDPISEHNRLYWYRQTLGQGPEFLTYFQNEAQLEKSRLLSDRFSAERPKGSFSTLEIQRTEQGDSAMYLCASSRDARPNVETQYFGPGTRLLVL.

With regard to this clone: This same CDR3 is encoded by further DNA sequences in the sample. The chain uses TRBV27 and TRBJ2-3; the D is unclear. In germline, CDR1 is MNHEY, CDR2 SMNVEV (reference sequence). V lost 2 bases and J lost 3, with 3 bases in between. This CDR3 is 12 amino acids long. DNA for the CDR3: TGTGCCAGCAGTTTACCGACAGATACGCAGTATTTT. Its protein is CASSLPTDTQYF.

The CDR3 DNA reads as TGCGCCAGCAGCTTGGCCACTAGCGGGAGGTTCAACGAGCAGTACTTC. It codes for CASSLATSGRFNEQYF. The chain recombines TRBV5-1 with TRBJ2-7, with 12 bases lining up with TRBD2. After removal of 0 bases from V and 5 bases from J, the junction contained 6 bases not matched to a gene. This CDR3 is built from 16 residues. From germline, CDR1 is SGHRS and CDR2 YFSETQ.

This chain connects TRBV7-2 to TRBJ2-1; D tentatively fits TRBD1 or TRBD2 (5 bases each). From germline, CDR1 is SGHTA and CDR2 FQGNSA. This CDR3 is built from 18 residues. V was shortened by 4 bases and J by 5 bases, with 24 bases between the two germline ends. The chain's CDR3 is CASSSRGRAWVGNNEQFF. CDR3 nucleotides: TGTGCCAGCAGCTCCCGGGGCAGGGCCTGGGTTGGAAACAATGAGCAGTTCTTC. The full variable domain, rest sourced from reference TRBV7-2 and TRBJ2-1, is GAGVSQSPSNKVTEKGKDVELRCDPISGHTALYWYRQSLGQGLEFLIYFQGNSAPDKSGLPSDRFSAERTGGSVSTLTIQRTQQEDSAVYLCASSSRGRAWVGNNEQFFGPGTRLTVL.

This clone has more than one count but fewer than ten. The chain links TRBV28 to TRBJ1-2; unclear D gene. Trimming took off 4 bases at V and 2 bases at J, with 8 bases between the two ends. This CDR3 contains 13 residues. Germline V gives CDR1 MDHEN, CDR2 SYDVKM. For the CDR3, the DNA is TGTGCCAGCAGTTCCCCTCCCAACTATGGCTACACCTTC. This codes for CASSSPPNYGYTF.

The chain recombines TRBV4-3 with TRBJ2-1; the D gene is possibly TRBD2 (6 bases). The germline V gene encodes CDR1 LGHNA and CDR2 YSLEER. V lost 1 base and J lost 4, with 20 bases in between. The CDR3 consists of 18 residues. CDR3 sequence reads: CASSQVWVAELLYNEQFF. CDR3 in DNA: TGCGCCAGCAGCCAAGTGTGGGTAGCGGAACTCTTATACAATGAGCAGTTCTTC.

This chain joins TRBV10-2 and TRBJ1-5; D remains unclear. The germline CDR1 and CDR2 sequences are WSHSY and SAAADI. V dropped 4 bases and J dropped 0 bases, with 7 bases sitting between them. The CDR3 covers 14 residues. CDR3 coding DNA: TGCGCCAGCAGTGCCGGGGTTAGCAATCAGCCCCAGCATTTT. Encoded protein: CASSAGVSNQPQHF.

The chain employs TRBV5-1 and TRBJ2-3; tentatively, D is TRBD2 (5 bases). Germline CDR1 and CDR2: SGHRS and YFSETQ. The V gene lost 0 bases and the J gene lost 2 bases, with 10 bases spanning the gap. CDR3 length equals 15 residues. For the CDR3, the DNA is TGCGCCAGCAGCTTGGAGAGGGCACTCACAGATACGCAGTATTTT. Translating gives CASSLERALTDTQYF.

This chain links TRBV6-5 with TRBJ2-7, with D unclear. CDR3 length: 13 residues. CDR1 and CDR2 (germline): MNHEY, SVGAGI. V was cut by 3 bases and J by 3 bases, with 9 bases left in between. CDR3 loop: CASSYNWGYEQYF. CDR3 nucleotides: TGTGCCAGCAGTTATAACTGGGGCTACGAGCAGTACTTC.

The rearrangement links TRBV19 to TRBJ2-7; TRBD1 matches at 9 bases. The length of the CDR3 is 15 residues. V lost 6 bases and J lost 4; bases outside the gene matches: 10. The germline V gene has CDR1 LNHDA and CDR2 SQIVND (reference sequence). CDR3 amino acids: CASSLPGQGGYEQYF. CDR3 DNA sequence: TGTGCCAGTAGCCTCCCGGGACAGGGTGGGTACGAGCAGTACTTC.

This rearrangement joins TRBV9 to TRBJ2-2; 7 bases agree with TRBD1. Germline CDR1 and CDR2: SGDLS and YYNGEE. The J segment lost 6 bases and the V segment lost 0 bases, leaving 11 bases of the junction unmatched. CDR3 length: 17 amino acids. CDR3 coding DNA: TGTGCCAGCAGCGTAGACCCCCCAACAGGGGTGGCCGGGGAGCTGTTTTTT. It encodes CASSVDPPTGVAGELFF.

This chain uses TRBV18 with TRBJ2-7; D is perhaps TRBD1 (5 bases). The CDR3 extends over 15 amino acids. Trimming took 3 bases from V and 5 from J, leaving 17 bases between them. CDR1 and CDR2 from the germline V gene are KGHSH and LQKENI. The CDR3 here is CASSPYRLRAHEQYF. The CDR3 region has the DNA TGTGCCAGCTCACCTTACAGGCTTCGGGCCCACGAGCAGTACTTC.

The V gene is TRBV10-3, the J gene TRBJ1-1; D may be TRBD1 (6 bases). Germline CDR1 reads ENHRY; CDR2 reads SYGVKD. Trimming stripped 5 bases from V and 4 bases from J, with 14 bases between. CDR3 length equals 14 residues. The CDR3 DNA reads TGTGCCATCAGTTACAGGGAAGGGGTCACTGAAGCTTTCTTT. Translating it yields CAISYREGVTEAFF.

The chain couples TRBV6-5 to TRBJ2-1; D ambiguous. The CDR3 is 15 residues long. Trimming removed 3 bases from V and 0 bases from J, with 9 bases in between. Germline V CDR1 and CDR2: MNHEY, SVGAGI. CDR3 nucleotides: TGTGCCAGCAGTTATGACCGACCCTCCTACAATGAGCAGTTCTTC. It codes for CASSYDRPSYNEQFF.

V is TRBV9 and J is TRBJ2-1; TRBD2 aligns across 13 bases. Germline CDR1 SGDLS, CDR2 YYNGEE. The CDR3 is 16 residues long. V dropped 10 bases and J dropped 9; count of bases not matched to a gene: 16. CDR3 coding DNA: TGTGCCTCTTCGTCCCGGACTAGCGGGAGCAACGGTGAGCAGTTCTTC. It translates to CASSSRTSGSNGEQFF.

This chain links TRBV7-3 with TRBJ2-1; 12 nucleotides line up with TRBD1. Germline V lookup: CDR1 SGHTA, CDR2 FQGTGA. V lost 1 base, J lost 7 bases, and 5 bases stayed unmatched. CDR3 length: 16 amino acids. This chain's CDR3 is CASSLRDRGLGNEQFF. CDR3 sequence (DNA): TGTGCCAGCAGCTTAAGGGACAGGGGGCTGGGGAATGAGCAGTTCTTC.

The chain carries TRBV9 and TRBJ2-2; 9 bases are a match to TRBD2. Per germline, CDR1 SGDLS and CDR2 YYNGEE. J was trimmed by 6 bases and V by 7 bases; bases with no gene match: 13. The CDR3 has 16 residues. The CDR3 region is CASAGGTSLIAGELFF. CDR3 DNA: TGTGCCAGCGCCGGTGGGACTAGCTTGATCGCCGGGGAGCTGTTTTTT.

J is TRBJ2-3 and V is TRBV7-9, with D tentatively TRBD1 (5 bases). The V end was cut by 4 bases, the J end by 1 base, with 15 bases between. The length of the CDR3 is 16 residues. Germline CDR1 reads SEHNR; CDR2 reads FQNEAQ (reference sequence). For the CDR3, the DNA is TGTGCCAGCAGCTCACAGGCGACAGCCGGCACAGATACGCAGTATTTT. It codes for CASSSQATAGTDTQYF.

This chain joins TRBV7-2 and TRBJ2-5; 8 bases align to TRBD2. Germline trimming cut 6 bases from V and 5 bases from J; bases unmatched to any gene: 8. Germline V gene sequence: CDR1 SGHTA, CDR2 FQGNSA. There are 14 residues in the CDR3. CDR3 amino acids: CASSRRGVRETQYF. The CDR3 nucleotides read TGTGCCAGCAGTCGGCGGGGGGTTAGGGAGACCCAGTACTTC.

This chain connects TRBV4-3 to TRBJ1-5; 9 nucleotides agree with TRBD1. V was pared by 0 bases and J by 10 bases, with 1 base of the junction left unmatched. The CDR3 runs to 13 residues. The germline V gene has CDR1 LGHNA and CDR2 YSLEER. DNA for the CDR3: TGCGCCAGCAGCCAAGAGGACAGGGGCCCCCAGCATTTT. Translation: CASSQEDRGPQHF.

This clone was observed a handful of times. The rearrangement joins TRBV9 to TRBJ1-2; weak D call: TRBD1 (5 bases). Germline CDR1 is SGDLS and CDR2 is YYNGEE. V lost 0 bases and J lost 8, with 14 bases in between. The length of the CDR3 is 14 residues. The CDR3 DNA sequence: TGTGCCAGCAGCGTAGAGGGCGTGGGGGAAGGCTACACCTTC. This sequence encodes CASSVEGVGEGYTF.

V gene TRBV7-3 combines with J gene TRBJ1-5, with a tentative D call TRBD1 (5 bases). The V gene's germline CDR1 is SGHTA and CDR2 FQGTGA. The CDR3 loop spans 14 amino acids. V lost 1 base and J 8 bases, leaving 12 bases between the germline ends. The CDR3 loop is CASSLNGGSEPQHF. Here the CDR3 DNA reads TGTGCCAGCAGCTTAAATGGGGGTAGTGAGCCCCAGCATTTT.

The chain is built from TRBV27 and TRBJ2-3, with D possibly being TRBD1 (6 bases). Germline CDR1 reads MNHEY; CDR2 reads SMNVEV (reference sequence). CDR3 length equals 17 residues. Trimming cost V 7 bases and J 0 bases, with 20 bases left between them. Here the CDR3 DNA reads TGTGCCAGCAAAACCGAGGGGGAGAAGTTAAGCACAGATACGCAGTATTTT. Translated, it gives CASKTEGEKLSTDTQYF.

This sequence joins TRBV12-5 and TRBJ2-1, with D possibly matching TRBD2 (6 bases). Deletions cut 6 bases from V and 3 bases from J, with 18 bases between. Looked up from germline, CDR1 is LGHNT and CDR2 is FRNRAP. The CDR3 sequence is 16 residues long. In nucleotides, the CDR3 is TGTGCTAGTGGGCCTCAGCAGCGGAGGGACTACAATGAGCAGTTCTTC. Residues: CASGPQQRRDYNEQFF.

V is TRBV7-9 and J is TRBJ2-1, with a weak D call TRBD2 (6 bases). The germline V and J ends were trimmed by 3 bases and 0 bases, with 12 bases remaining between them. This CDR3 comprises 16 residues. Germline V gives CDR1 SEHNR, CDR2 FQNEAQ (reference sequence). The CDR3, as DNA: TGTGCCAGCAGCTTGAGCGAGACTAGCTCCTACAATGAGCAGTTCTTC. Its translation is CASSLSETSSYNEQFF.